The TCR beta chain under discussion was sequenced for a study of response to subunit inactivated influenza vaccine. MiXCR, run by TCRdb on the RT-PCR reads, gives a single entry per CDR3 protein. The sample consists of almost 250,000 distinct CDR3 sequences, approximately 12% of them appearing once. Germline V gives CDR1 DFQATT, CDR2 SNEGSKA (reference sequence). The CDR3 extends over 17 amino acids. Germline trimming cut 4 bases from V and 5 bases from J; bases unmatched to any gene: 16. This sample comprised non-naive T cells sorted from PBMCs, obtained around two weeks before vaccination. The sequence derives from a man aged 50 or older who received an inactivated influenza vaccine. The V gene is TRBV20-1, the J gene TRBJ2-2, with TRBD2 matching over 7 bases. The CDR3: CSAKAIAGRGGTGELFF. The CDR3 DNA follows: TGCAGTGCTAAGGCAATAGCGGGTCGTGGGGGAACCGGGGAGCTGTTTTTT.